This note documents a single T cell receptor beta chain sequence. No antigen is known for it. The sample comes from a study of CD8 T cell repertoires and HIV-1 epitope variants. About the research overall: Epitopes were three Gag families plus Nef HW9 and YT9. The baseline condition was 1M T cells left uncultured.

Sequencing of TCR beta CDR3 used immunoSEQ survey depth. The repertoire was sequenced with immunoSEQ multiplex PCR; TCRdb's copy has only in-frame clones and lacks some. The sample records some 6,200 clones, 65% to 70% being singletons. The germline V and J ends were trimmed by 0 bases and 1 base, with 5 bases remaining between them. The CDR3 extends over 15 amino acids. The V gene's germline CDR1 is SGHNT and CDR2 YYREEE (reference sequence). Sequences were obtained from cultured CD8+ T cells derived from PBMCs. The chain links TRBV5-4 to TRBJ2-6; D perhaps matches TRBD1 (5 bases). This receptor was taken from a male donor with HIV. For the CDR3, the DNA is TGTGCCAGCAGCTTGGCAGGGTCTGGGGCCAACGTCCTGACTTTC. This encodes CASSLAGSGANVLTF.